A single sample is the source of the 6 T cell receptor beta chains below, sequenced in a study of T-cell reconstitution after alpha-beta-depleted transplantation in children. Unique molecular identifiers were incorporated during preparation of the TCRbeta library. TCRdb recomputed calls from the PCR reads with MiXCR, one row per CDR3 protein. The profile shows approximately 1,000,000 distinct CDR3 sequences, about 29% of them singletons. The starting material was PBMCs, mostly from graft donor cells, obtained 360 days after TCRalphabeta/CD19-depleted stem cell transplant. These receptors all stem from a boy under three years old who had a stem cell transplant for SCID, so the T cells may come from the graft donor.

This chain links TRBV20-1 with TRBJ1-1, with TRBD1 identical over 7 bases. Germline V lookup: CDR1 DFQATT, CDR2 SNEGSKA (reference sequence). This CDR3 spans 12 amino acids. CDR3 bases: TGCAGATGTGGACAGGAGAACACTGAAGCTTTCTTT. Translation gives CRCGQENTEAFF.

This clonotype has a handful of counts. The chain links TRBV7-2 to TRBJ2-1, with 11 positions matching TRBD2. Trimming took 7 bases from V and 6 from J; bases not matched to a gene: 11. Germline CDR1 reads SGHTA; CDR2 reads FQGNSA. CDR3 length: 16 amino acids. This CDR3 is CASTSVAGGASNEQFF. Written as DNA, the CDR3 is TGTGCCAGCACCTCGGTAGCGGGGGGGGCGTCCAATGAGCAGTTCTTC.

This clonotype was seen repeatedly, ten times or more. This chain uses TRBV18 with TRBJ2-7; the match to TRBD1 covers 7 bases. V dropped 8 bases and J dropped 2; count of bases not matched to a gene: 6. The CDR3 has 13 amino acids. Germline assignment: CDR1 KGHSH and CDR2 LQKENI. DNA of the CDR3: TGTGCCAGCAGTCCGGGACAGACCTACGAGCAGTACTTC. Translation: CASSPGQTYEQYF.

The rearrangement joins TRBV12-3 or TRBV12-4 to TRBJ1-2, with D hard to call. The CDR3 runs 14 residues. Deletions cut 5 bases from V and 1 base from J, with 11 bases between. CDR3 DNA sequence: TGTGCCAGCAGTCCCCTCAAGGGTAACTATGGCTACACCTTC. It is translated as CASSPLKGNYGYTF.

The chain links TRBV5-1 to TRBJ1-4; D ambiguous. The ends were cut back, 0 bases at V and 4 bases at J, with 4 bases in the middle. Germline loops: CDR1 SGHRS, CDR2 YFSETQ. This CDR3 spans 13 amino acids. The CDR3 here is CASSLDINEKLFF. Here the CDR3 DNA reads TGCGCCAGCAGCTTGGACATTAATGAAAAACTGTTTTTT.

This clonotype has just a few counts. The DNA of the CDR3 is TGTGCCAGCAGCTTAGATAGGGGGTCTGCAGGGAGGCCCGGGGAGCTGTTTTTT. Translating gives CASSLDRGSAGRPGELFF. The chain uses TRBV11-2 and TRBJ2-2, with D perhaps matching TRBD1 or TRBD2 (6 bases each). The length of the CDR3 is 18 residues. V was trimmed by 0 bases and J by 6 bases, leaving 20 bases between them. The germline V gene has CDR1 SGHAT and CDR2 FQNNGV.